The 7 T cell receptor beta chains reported below all come from one sample, sequenced in a study of beta chain features in type 1 diabetes. Study observations and caveats: Among all four CD4+ subsets, Type 1 diabetes patients had TCRB CDR3s that were moderately but significantly shorter.

For these TCRs, the target antigens are not known. Every bit of the isolated RNA underwent reverse transcription, so sequencing read expressed TCRB transcripts. The assay was immunoSEQ multiplex PCR, and TCRdb's table has in-frame clones only and misses some. Of roughly 150,000 clones listed, roughly 60% are singletons. Specimen: naive CD4+ T cells from blood. These receptors were collected from a man under 40 with type 1 diabetes.

The J gene is TRBJ2-1, the V gene TRBV9; unclear D gene. The germline gives CDR1 SGDLS, CDR2 YYNGEE. With 0 bases removed from V and 8 bases from J, the gap between germline ends came to 12 bases. This CDR3 has 14 amino acids. The chain's CDR3 is CASSVGILSDEQFF. For the CDR3, the DNA is TGTGCCAGCAGCGTAGGGATTCTGAGCGATGAGCAGTTCTTC.

This chain connects TRBV30 to TRBJ1-1; D call uncertain. From germline, CDR1 is GTSNPN and CDR2 SVGIG (reference sequence). The CDR3 extends over 12 amino acids. Deletions cut 0 bases from V and 6 bases from J, with 8 bases between. The CDR3 spells CAWSVRGPEAFF. The CDR3 region has the DNA TGTGCCTGGAGTGTACGAGGGCCTGAAGCTTTCTTT.

The chain couples TRBV7-2 to TRBJ2-7; D not resolved. Germline CDR1 reads SGHTA; CDR2 reads FQGNSA. Trimming left V 2 bases short and J 0 bases short, with 11 bases between. The CDR3 sequence is 15 residues long. The CDR3 bases are TGTGCCAGCAGCTTAATGTGGGGTTCCTCCTACGAGCAGTACTTC. It yields the protein CASSLMWGSSYEQYF.

The CDR3 DNA reads TGTGCCAGCAGCTTAGGGGTCCGTACCCAGTACTTC. Translating it yields CASSLGVRTQYF. The V call is TRBV7-2, the J call TRBJ2-5; D gene unclear. This CDR3 region has 12 residues. Germline CDR1 SGHTA, CDR2 FQGNSA. V was cut by 1 base and J by 8 bases, with 8 bases left in between. Full variable domain (outside the CDR3, taken from reference TRBV7-2 and TRBJ2-5): GAGVSQSPSNKVTEKGKDVELRCDPISGHTALYWYRQSLGQGLEFLIYFQGNSAPDKSGLPSDRFSAERTGGSVSTLTIQRTQQEDSAVYLCASSLGVRTQYFGPGTRLLVL.

The chain carries TRBV7-9 and TRBJ1-6; D remains ambiguous. CDR3 length: 14 residues. V lost 0 bases and J 6 bases, leaving 6 bases between the germline ends. The germline V gene has CDR1 SEHNR and CDR2 FQNEAQ (reference sequence). The CDR3 nucleotides read TGTGCCAGCAGCTTAGCTGCCGGTAATTCACCCCTCCACTTT. Encoded protein: CASSLAAGNSPLHF. Full variable domain (rest looked up from reference TRBV7-9 and TRBJ1-6): DTGVSQNPRHKITKRGQNVTFRCDPISEHNRLYWYRQTLGQGPEFLTYFQNEAQLEKSRLLSDRFSAERPKGSFSTLEIQRTEQGDSAMYLCASSLAAGNSPLHFGNGTRLTVT.

This clone was picked up a small number of times. The chain carries TRBV29-1 and TRBJ2-4, with 7 bases lining up with TRBD1. Germline values: CDR1 SQVTM, CDR2 ANQGSEA. The CDR3 consists of 12 residues. The ends lost 6 bases at V and 7 bases at J; junction bases unmatched: 6. CDR3 amino acids: CSVDQGDNIQYF. In nucleotides, the CDR3 is TGCAGCGTGGATCAGGGGGATAACATTCAGTACTTC. Based on the CDR3 plus reference TRBV29-1 and TRBJ2-4, the full variable domain is SAVISQKPSRDICQRGTSLTIQCQVDSQVTMMFWYRQQPGQSLTLIATANQGSEATYESGFVIDKFPISRPNLTFSTLTVSNMSPEDSSIYLCSVDQGDNIQYFGAGTRLSVL.

This chain joins TRBV15 and TRBJ2-1; D possibly matches TRBD1 or TRBD2 (6 bases each). Germline V gene data show CDR1 as LNHNV and CDR2 as YYDKDF (reference sequence). This CDR3 is built from 16 residues. V lost 1 base to trimming and J lost 7 bases, with 17 bases between them. The CDR3 spells CATSRAGALTGNEQFF. CDR3 sequence (DNA): TGTGCCACCAGCAGAGCGGGGGCCCTTACTGGGAATGAGCAGTTCTTC.